Below, 2 T cell receptor beta chains from the same sample are listed, as sequenced in a study of shared clonotypes between healthy human individuals. This table comes from immunoSEQ multiplex PCR, and its TCRdb copy is limited to in-frame clones, with some not included. In the table there are fewer than 2.5 million clones, 93% of which are singletons. The sample was naive CD4+ T cells from PBMCs. Sample subset: CD45RA+ positively selected. The receptors were gathered from a man between 18 and 29 years old in good health. Some clones in this sample may be carry-over from other donors' samples.

The genes are TRBV18 and TRBJ2-1; no clear D. V was shortened by 3 bases and J by 6 bases, with 15 bases between the two germline ends. Germline V CDR1 and CDR2: KGHSH, LQKENI. The CDR3 spans 15 residues. The CDR3 nucleotides are TGTGCCAGCTCACCGATCCTCGTCCTAGGCAATGAGCAGTTCTTC. Amino acid sequence: CASSPILVLGNEQFF.

This clone was counted once. The V call is TRBV6-6, the J call TRBJ1-4, with D possibly matching TRBD1 (6 bases). The CDR3 consists of 13 residues. V was pared by 9 bases and J by 8 bases, with 16 bases between. Germline lookup yields CDR1 MNHNY and CDR2 SVGAGI (reference sequence). CDR3 in amino acids: CASINRVGEKLFF. CDR3 coding DNA: TGTGCCAGTATCAACAGGGTGGGGGAAAAACTGTTTTTT.